The 21 T cell receptor beta chains listed next were all sequenced from one sample in a study of human T cells and chemical hapten exposure. TCRdb independently ran MiXCR on the RACE reads; one entry per CDR3 protein. Of around 340,000 distinct CDR3 sequences listed, 5.5% to 8% are singletons. Time point given: patch test 1, 2 weeks after DPC sensitization. Stated treatment: therapeutic diphenylcyclopropenone sensitization with weekly scalp DPC. The material was whole blood, obtained in connection with sensitization to the hapten diphenylcyclopropenone (DPC). These receptors came from a young woman with alopecia areata. Some clones in this sample may be carry-over from other donors' samples.

The table lists this clonotype with many counts. The chain joins TRBV5-1 to TRBJ2-1; D call uncertain. The V gene's germline CDR1 is SGHRS and CDR2 YFSETQ. CDR3 length: 11 amino acids. Trimming cost V 5 bases and J 3 bases, with 3 bases left between them. Here the CDR3 reads CASSDYNEQFF. In nucleotides, the CDR3 is TGCGCCAGCAGTGACTACAATGAGCAGTTCTTC.

There are a few counts of this clonotype. This chain uses TRBV11-2 with TRBJ1-4; TRBD1 is a possible D gene (5 bases). The CDR3 length is 15 residues. V was trimmed by 4 bases and J by 5 bases, leaving 14 bases between them. Per the germline V gene, CDR1 is SGHAT and CDR2 is FQNNGV. The CDR3 DNA is TGTGCCAGCAGCTCCGGGGACGGGATAAATGAAAAACTGTTTTTT. It is translated as CASSSGDGINEKLFF.

This clonotype was seen a few times. The genes are TRBV6-2 or TRBV6-3 and TRBJ2-3; D possibly corresponds to TRBD2 (5 bases). V dropped 5 bases and J dropped 0 bases, with 12 bases sitting between them. Per the germline V gene, CDR1 is MNHEY and CDR2 is SVGEGT. The CDR3 contains 15 residues. The CDR3 coding sequence is TGTGCCAGCAGTCTCGACTACATTAGCACAGATACGCAGTATTTT. This sequence encodes CASSLDYISTDTQYF.

The chain couples TRBV20-1 to TRBJ1-5; D call uncertain. The germline V gene encodes CDR1 DFQATT and CDR2 SNEGSKA (reference sequence). Trimming stripped 0 bases from V and 10 bases from J, with 16 bases between. The CDR3 loop spans 14 amino acids. The CDR3 sequence is CSARDLPASIPQHF. The CDR3 bases are TGCAGTGCTAGAGATCTGCCAGCCTCCATCCCCCAGCATTTT.

This clonotype was detected a few times. The chain uses TRBV7-2 and TRBJ1-5; 7 bases map to TRBD1. Germline assignment: CDR1 SGHTA and CDR2 FQGNSA. J lost 1 base, V lost 3 bases, and 3 bases had no gene match. The CDR3 consists of 15 residues. The CDR3: CASSFQQGSNQPQHF. Here the CDR3 DNA reads TGTGCCAGCAGCTTCCAACAGGGGAGCAATCAGCCCCAGCATTTT.

There are many counts of this clonotype. The chain has TRBV6-2 or TRBV6-3 and TRBJ2-1; TRBD2 agrees at 10 bases. The CDR3 covers 18 residues. Germline-derived CDR1 and CDR2 are MNHEY and SVGEGT. With V trimmed by 2 bases and J by 2 bases, 9 bases remained unmatched. CDR3 amino acids: CASSYHRLAGETYNEQFF. CDR3 nucleotide sequence: TGTGCCAGCAGTTACCACCGCCTAGCGGGGGAAACCTACAATGAGCAGTTCTTC.

At least ten counts were recorded for this clonotype. The gene calls are TRBV3-1 and TRBJ2-1; unclear D gene. Trimming took off 2 bases at V and 4 bases at J, with 15 bases between the two ends. CDR1 and CDR2 from the germline V gene are LGHDT and YNNKEL (reference sequence). The CDR3 spans 16 residues. CDR3 protein: CASSQFSGTQYNEQFF. As DNA, the CDR3 is TGTGCCAGCAGCCAATTCTCAGGTACCCAATACAATGAGCAGTTCTTC.

This clonotype was detected a few times. The genes are TRBV12-3 or TRBV12-4 and TRBJ1-6; D is unresolved. Between the trimmed V and J ends, which lost 5 bases and 7 bases, there was a span of 12 bases. The CDR3 totals 14 residues. The CDR3 region has the DNA TGTGCCAGCAGTCCTGGAGGGTTCAATTCACCCCTCCACTTT. This codes for CASSPGGFNSPLHF.

This clonotype has only a few counts. The CDR3 reads CASSPNGGYQPQHF. CDR3 DNA: TGTGCCAGCAGTCCCAACGGGGGATACCAGCCCCAGCATTTT. J is TRBJ1-5 and V is TRBV6-6; perhaps TRBD1 as D (5 bases). Germline V gives CDR1 MNHNY, CDR2 SVGAGI (reference sequence). CDR3 length: 14 amino acids. The germline V and J ends were trimmed by 5 bases and 7 bases, with 15 bases remaining between them.

The chain is built from TRBV25-1 and TRBJ2-3; the match to TRBD2 covers 11 bases. Germline CDR1 and CDR2: MGHDK and SYGVNS. The trim removed 5 bases at V and 4 bases at J, leaving 5 bases unmatched. This CDR3 is built from 15 residues. CDR3 in amino acids: CASSTSGGWPDTQYF. CDR3 DNA: TGTGCCAGCAGTACTAGCGGGGGATGGCCAGATACGCAGTATTTT.

The gene calls are TRBV12-3 or TRBV12-4 and TRBJ1-2; 9 nucleotides agree with TRBD1. Trimming took 7 bases from V and 5 from J; bases not matched to a gene: 5. This CDR3 region has 13 residues. The CDR3 DNA sequence: TGTGCCAGCACCCCGGACAGGGGATATGGCTACACCTTC. It translates to CASTPDRGYGYTF.

The chain has TRBV6-2 or TRBV6-3 and TRBJ2-1; possibly TRBD1 for D (6 bases). Germline V gene sequence: CDR1 MNHEY, CDR2 SVGEGT. V was trimmed by 2 bases and J by 6 bases, leaving 20 bases between them. CDR3 length equals 17 residues. The CDR3 sequence is CASSYPIVAGVGNEQFF. The CDR3 DNA is TGTGCCAGCAGTTACCCGATAGTAGCAGGGGTGGGCAATGAGCAGTTCTTC.

On this clonotype itself: Sequence at one end of the junction differs from germline and may be a read error. The chain employs TRBV18 and TRBJ2-7; 10 nucleotides line up with TRBD2. The V gene's germline CDR1 is KGHSH and CDR2 LQKENI. This CDR3 is built from 14 residues. CDR3 sequence: CASSPPSLAGDPIF. The CDR3 DNA reads as TGTGCCAGCTCACCACCTTCGCTAGCGGGGGACCCTATTTTC.

The gene calls are TRBV20-1 and TRBJ1-2; D not resolved. The ends were cut back, 1 base at V and 1 base at J, with 13 bases in the middle. This CDR3 has 15 residues. Germline lookup yields CDR1 DFQATT and CDR2 SNEGSKA (reference sequence). The CDR3 sequence is CSARVKGSFNYGYTF. The CDR3 nucleotides are TGCAGTGCTAGAGTTAAAGGGAGTTTTAACTATGGCTACACCTTC.

This clonotype was counted ten times or more. The genes are TRBV29-1 and TRBJ2-3, with D hard to call. The CDR3 is 12 residues long. V lost 4 bases and J lost 5, with 10 bases in between. CDR1 and CDR2 (germline): SQVTM, ANQGSEA. The CDR3 region is CSVVLYRDTQYF. CDR3 sequence (DNA): TGCAGCGTTGTTCTGTATCGAGATACGCAGTATTTT.

This clonotype has a count of ten or more. The V call is TRBV4-3, the J call TRBJ2-2; TRBD1 aligns across 7 bases. CDR1 LGHNA and CDR2 YSLEER come from the germline V gene. V lost 3 bases and J lost 1; bases outside the gene matches: 2. The CDR3 covers 15 residues. The DNA for the CDR3 is TGCGCCAGCAGCCACGGACAGGTGAACACCGGGGAGCTGTTTTTT. Translated, it gives CASSHGQVNTGELFF.

The sample holds a few counts of this clonotype. This chain joins TRBV24-1 and TRBJ2-3; tentatively, D is TRBD2 (7 bases). The CDR3 covers 17 residues. Trimming left V 3 bases short and J 0 bases short, with 15 bases between. Germline CDR1 and CDR2: KGHDR and SFDVKD. This CDR3 reads CATSDRRGAGSTDTQYF. As DNA, the CDR3 is TGTGCCACCAGTGATCGCCGGGGGGCGGGTAGCACAGATACGCAGTATTTT.

This clonotype appeared many times. This rearrangement joins TRBV24-1 to TRBJ2-3, with D unclear. The V gene lost 5 bases and the J gene lost 5 bases, with 10 bases spanning the gap. Germline values: CDR1 KGHDR, CDR2 SFDVKD. CDR3 length equals 13 residues. In nucleotides, the CDR3 is TGTGCCACCAGTGGCGGCGCTCAAGATACGCAGTATTTT. This gives the protein CATSGGAQDTQYF.

This clonotype came up many times. V is TRBV12-5 and J is TRBJ2-6; weak D call: TRBD1 (5 bases). The germline V gene has CDR1 LGHNT and CDR2 FRNRAP. This CDR3 comprises 16 residues. Trimming stripped 0 bases from V and 2 bases from J, with 8 bases between. CDR3 DNA: TGTGCTAGTGGTTTGGTAACAGGTCCTGGGGCCAACGTCCTGACTTTC. Its translation is CASGLVTGPGANVLTF. The complete variable domain, with remaining parts taken from reference TRBV12-5 and TRBJ2-6, reads DARVTQTPRHKVTEMGQEVTMRCQPILGHNTVFWYRQTMMQGLELLAYFRNRAPLDDSGMPKDRFSAEMPDATLATLKIQPSEPRDSAVYFCASGLVTGPGANVLTFGAGSRLTVL.

This clonotype was counted only a few times. This chain links TRBV20-1 with TRBJ2-1; 8 bases align to TRBD2. The CDR3 sequence is 15 residues long. The junction had 6 bases not matched to a gene; V was cut back by 0 bases and J by 5 bases. Germline V CDR1 and CDR2: DFQATT, SNEGSKA (reference sequence). In nucleotides, the CDR3 is TGCAGTGCTAGAGATCCGCGGGGGGCAAACAATGAGCAGTTCTTC. Amino acids: CSARDPRGANNEQFF.

A few counts support this clonotype. The chain employs TRBV27 and TRBJ2-1; 12 bases are shared with TRBD2. Per the germline V gene, CDR1 is MNHEY and CDR2 is SMNVEV (reference sequence). The junction had 14 bases not matched to a gene; V was cut back by 4 bases and J by 7 bases. The CDR3 contains 18 residues. As DNA, the CDR3 is TGTGCCAGCAGTTCTTACCAACAACTAGCGGGGGGTCGGAATGAGCAGTTCTTC. Translation gives CASSSYQQLAGGRNEQFF.